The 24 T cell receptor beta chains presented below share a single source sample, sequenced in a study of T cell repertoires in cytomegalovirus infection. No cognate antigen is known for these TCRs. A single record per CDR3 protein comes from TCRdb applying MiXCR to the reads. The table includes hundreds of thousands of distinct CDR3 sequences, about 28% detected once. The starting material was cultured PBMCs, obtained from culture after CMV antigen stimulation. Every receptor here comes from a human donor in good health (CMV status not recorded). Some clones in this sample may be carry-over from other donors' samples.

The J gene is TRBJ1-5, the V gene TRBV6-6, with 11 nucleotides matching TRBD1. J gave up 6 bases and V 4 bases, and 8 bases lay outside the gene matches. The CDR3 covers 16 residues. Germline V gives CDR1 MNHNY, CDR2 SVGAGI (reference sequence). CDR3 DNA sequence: TGTGCCAGCAGTTCCCCGGGACAGGGGGTCGGTCAGCCCCAGCATTTT. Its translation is CASSSPGQGVGQPQHF.

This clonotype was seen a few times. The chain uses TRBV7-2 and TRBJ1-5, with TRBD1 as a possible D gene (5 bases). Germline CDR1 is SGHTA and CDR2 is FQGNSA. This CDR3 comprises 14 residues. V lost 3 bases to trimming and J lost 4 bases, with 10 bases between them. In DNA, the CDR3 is TGTGCCAGCAGCTTGAGGGCAGGGAATCAGCCCCAGCATTTT. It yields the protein CASSLRAGNQPQHF.

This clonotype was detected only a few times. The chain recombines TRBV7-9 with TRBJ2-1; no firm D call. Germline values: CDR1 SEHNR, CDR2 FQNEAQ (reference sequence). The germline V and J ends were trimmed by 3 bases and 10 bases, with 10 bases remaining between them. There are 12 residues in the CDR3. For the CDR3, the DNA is TGTGCCAGCAGCTTGGATACTCCGGAGCAGTTCTTC. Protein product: CASSLDTPEQFF.

CDR3 in DNA: TGTGCCAGCAGTTTGTCGGGGGCCACCGGGGAGCTGTTTTTT. It codes for CASSLSGATGELFF. The rearrangement joins TRBV12-3 or TRBV12-4 to TRBJ2-2; perhaps D is TRBD1 or TRBD2 (6 bases each). CDR3 length: 14 residues. Deletions cut 3 bases from V and 4 bases from J, with 9 bases between.

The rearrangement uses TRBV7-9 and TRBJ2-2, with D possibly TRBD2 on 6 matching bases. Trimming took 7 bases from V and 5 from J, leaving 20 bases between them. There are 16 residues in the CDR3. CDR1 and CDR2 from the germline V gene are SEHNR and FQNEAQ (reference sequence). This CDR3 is CASIPTGDGFTGELFF. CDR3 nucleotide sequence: TGTGCCAGCATCCCGACGGGGGACGGATTTACCGGGGAGCTGTTTTTT.

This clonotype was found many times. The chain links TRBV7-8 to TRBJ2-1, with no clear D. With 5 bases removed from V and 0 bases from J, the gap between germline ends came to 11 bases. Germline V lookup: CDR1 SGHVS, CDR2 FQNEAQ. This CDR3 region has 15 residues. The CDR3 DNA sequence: TGTGCCAGCAGCCCCATTACAAGCTCCTACAATGAGCAGTTCTTC. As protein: CASSPITSSYNEQFF.

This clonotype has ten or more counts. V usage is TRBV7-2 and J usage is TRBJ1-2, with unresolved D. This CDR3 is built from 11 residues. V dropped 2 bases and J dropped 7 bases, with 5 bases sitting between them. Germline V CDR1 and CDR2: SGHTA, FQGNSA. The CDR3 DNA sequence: TGTGCCAGCAGCTTATTCACTGGCTACACCTTC. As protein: CASSLFTGYTF. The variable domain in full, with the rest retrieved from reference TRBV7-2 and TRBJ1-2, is GAGVSQSPSNKVTEKGKDVELRCDPISGHTALYWYRQSLGQGLEFLIYFQGNSAPDKSGLPSDRFSAERTGGSVSTLTIQRTQQEDSAVYLCASSLFTGYTFGSGTRLTVV.

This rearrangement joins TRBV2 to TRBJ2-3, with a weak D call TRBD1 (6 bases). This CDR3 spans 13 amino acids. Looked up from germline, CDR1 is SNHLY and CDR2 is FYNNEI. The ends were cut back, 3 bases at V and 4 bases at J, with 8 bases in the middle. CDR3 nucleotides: TGTGCCAGCAGTGAGGGGGCGGCAGATACGCAGTATTTT. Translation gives CASSEGAADTQYF.

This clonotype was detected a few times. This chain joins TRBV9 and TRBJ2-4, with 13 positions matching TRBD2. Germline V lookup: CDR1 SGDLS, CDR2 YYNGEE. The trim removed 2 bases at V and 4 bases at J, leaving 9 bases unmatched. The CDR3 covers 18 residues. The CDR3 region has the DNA TGTGCCAGCAGCGTTACGCCTGGACTAGCGGGAGAGAAAAACATTCAGTACTTC. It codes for CASSVTPGLAGEKNIQYF.

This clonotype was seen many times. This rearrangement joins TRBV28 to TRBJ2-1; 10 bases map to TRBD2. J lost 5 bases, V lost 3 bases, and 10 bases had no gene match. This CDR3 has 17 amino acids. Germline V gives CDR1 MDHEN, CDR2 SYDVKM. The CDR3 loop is CASSFGAGGLINNEQFF. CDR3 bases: TGTGCCAGCAGTTTTGGAGCGGGAGGGCTCATAAACAATGAGCAGTTCTTC.

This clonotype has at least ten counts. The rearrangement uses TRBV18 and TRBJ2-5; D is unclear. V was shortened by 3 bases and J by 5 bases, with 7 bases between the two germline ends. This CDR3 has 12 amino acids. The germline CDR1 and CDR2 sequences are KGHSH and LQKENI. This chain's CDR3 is CASSPQLETQYF. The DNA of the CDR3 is TGTGCCAGCTCACCGCAGCTGGAGACCCAGTACTTC. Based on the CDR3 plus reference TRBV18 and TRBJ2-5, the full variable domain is NAGVMQNPRHLVRRRGQEARLRCSPMKGHSHVYWYRQLPEEGLKFMVYLQKENIIDESGMPKERFSAEFPKEGPSILRIQQVVRGDSAAYFCASSPQLETQYFGPGTRLLVL.

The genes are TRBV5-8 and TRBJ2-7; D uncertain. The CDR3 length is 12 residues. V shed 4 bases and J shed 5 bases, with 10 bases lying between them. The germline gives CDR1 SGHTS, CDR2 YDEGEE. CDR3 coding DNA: TGTGCCAGCAGCAGGGTTTTCCACGAGCAGTACTTC. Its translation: CASSRVFHEQYF.

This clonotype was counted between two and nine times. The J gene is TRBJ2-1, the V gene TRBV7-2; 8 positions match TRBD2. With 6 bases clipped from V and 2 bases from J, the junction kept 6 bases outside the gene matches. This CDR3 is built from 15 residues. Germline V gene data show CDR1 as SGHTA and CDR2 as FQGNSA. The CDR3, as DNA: TGTGCCAGCAGTCGTAGCGGGAATCCCTACAATGAGCAGTTCTTC. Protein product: CASSRSGNPYNEQFF.

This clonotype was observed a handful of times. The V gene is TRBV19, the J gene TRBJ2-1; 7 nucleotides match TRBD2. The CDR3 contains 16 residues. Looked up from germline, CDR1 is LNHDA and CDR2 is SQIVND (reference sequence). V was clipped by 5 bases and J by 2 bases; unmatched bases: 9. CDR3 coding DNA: TGTGCCAGTAGTCCCGGGTCTAGCGGAACCTACAATGAGCAGTTCTTC. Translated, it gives CASSPGSSGTYNEQFF. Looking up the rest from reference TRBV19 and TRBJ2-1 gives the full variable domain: DGGITQSPKYLFRKEGQNVTLSCEQNLNHDAMYWYRQDPGQGLRLIYYSQIVNDFQKGDIAEGYSVSREKKESFPLTVTSAQKNPTAFYLCASSPGSSGTYNEQFFGPGTRLTVL.

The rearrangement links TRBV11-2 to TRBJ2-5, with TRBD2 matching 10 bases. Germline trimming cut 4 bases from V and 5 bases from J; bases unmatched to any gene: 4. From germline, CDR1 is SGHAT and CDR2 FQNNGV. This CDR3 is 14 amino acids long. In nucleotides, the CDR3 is TGTGCCAGCAGCTCCCTGGGACTAGCGGAGACCCAGTACTTC. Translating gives CASSSLGLAETQYF.

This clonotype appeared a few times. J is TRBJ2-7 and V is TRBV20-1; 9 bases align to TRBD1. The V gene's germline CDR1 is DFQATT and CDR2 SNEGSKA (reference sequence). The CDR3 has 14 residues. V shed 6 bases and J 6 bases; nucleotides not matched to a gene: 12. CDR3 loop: CSASGTGPSREQYF. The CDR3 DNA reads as TGCAGTGCATCCGGGACAGGGCCTTCTCGCGAGCAGTACTTC.

The CDR3 sequence: CASNTYSNQPQHF. The CDR3 DNA sequence: TGTGCCAGCAATACATATAGCAATCAGCCCCAGCATTTT. The chain joins TRBV19 to TRBJ1-5; D not resolved. Germline V gene lookup returns CDR1 LNHDA and CDR2 SQIVND (reference sequence). V lost 9 bases, J lost 0 bases, and 9 bases lay in between. The CDR3 has 13 residues.

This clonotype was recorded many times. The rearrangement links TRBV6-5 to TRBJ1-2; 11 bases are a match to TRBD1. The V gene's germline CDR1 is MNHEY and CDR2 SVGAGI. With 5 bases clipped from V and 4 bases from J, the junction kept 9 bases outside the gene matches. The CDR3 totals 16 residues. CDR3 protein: CASSTGTGGTIYGYTF. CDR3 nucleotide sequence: TGTGCCAGCAGTACTGGGACAGGGGGAACAATCTATGGCTACACCTTC.

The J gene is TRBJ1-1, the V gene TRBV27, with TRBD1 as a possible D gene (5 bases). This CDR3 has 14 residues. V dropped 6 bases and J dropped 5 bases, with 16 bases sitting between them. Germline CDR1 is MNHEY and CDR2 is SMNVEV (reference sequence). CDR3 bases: TGTGCCAGCAGCCCATTACACGGGGGGACTGAAGCTTTCTTT. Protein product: CASSPLHGGTEAFF.

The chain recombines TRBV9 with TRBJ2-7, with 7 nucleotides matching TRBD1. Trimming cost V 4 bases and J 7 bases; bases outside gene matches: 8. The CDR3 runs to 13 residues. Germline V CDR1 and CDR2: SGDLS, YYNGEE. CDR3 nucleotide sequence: TGTGCCAGCAGCTCCGGACAGGTTGGGGAGCAGTACTTC. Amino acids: CASSSGQVGEQYF.

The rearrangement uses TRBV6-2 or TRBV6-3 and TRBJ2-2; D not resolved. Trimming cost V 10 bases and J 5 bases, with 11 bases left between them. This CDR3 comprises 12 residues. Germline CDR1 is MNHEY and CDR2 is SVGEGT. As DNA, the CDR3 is TGTGCCACCCATAGGATGACCGGGGAGCTGTTTTTT. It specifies CATHRMTGELFF.

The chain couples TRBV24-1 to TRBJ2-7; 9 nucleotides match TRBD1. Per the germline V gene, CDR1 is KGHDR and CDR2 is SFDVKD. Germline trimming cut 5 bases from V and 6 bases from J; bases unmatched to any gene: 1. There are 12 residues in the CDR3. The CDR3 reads CATSGGQGEQYF. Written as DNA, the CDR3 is TGTGCCACCAGTGGGGGACAGGGCGAGCAGTACTTC.

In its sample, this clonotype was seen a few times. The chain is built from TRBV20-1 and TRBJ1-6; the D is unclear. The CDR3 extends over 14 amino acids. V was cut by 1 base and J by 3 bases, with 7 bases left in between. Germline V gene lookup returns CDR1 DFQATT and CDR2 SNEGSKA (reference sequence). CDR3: CSARGQIYNSPLHF. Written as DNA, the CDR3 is TGCAGTGCTAGAGGCCAGATCTATAATTCACCCCTCCACTTT.

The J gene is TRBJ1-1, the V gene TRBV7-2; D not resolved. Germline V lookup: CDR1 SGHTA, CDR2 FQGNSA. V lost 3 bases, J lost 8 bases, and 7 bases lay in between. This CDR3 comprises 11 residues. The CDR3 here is CASSFLDEAFF. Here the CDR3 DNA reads TGTGCCAGCAGCTTCCTCGACGAAGCTTTCTTT.